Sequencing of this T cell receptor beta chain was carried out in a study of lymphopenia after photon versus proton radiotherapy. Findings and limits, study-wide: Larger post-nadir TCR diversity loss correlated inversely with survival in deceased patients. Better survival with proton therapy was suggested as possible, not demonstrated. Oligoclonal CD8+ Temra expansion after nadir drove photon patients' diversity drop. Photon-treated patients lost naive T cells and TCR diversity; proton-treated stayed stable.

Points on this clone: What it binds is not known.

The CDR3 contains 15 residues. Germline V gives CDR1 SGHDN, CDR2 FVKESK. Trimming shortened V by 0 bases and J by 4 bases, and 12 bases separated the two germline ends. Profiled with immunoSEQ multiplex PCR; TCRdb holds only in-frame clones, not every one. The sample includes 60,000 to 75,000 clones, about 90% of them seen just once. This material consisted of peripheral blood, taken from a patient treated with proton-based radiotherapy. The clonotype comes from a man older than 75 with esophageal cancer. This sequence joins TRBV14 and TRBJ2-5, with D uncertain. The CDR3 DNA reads TGTGCCAGCAGCCAAGATCGCACGAGTGGAGAGACCCAGTACTTC. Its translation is CASSQDRTSGETQYF.